The rows below give T cell receptor beta chains drawn from one sample of a study of blood T cell repertoires in COVID-19. Sequencing used immunoSEQ multiplex PCR; TCRdb keeps in-frame clones, though not all of them. The sample yields 95,000 to 150,000 clones, around 84% seen once. Material: PBMCs or T cells enriched from blood (not recorded which). These receptors were collected from a woman aged 30 to 39 who had recovered from COVID-19. Both conserved end residues are part of each CDR3. D genes are given only for firm matches. Not all rows give a size; the values are once, few, many and, for expanded clones, a class.

CASSVGSSGANVLTF	TGTGCCAGCAGCGTAGGGAGCTCTGGGGCCAACGTCCTGACTTTC	TRBJ2-6	once	15	.	TRBV9
CASTSLALSYEQYF	TGTGCCAGCACCTCACTAGCGCTATCCTACGAGCAGTACTTC	TRBJ2-7	.	14	TRBD2	TRBV6-5
CASSPATGVYNEQFF	TGTGCCAGCTCACCGGCAACAGGGGTATACAATGAGCAGTTCTTC	TRBJ2-1	.	15	TRBD1	TRBV18
CASSQANIPGQGFGELFF	TGTGCCAGCAGCCAAGCTAACATCCCGGGACAGGGGTTCGGGGAGCTGTTTTTT	TRBJ2-2	.	18	TRBD1	TRBV3-1/TRBV3-2
CASSVRRGTDTQYF	TGTGCCAGCAGTGTGAGGAGGGGCACAGATACGCAGTATTTT	TRBJ2-3	once	14	.	TRBV2
CASSPVRQAEAFF	TGCGCCAGCAGCCCCGTAAGACAGGCTGAAGCTTTCTTT	TRBJ1-1	.	13	.	TRBV4-3
CASSPPAYRGRGEKLFF	TGTGCCAGCAGTCCCCCAGCGTACAGGGGGCGCGGGGAAAAACTGTTTTTT	TRBJ1-4	.	17	TRBD1	TRBV6-6
CASSYQRGPGTDTQYF	TGTGCCAGCAGCTATCAGCGGGGCCCGGGCACAGATACGCAGTATTTT	TRBJ2-3	.	16	TRBD2	TRBV7-2
CASSKAPGASGNSYNEQFF	TGTGCCAGCAGCAAAGCCCCCGGGGCTAGCGGAAACTCCTACAATGAGCAGTTCTTC	TRBJ2-1	.	19	.	TRBV21-1
CASTPGLAGLSSYNEQFF	TGCGCCAGCACCCCGGGTCTAGCGGGGCTGAGCTCCTACAATGAGCAGTTCTTC	TRBJ2-1	.	18	TRBD2	TRBV5-1
CASSLAGDHEQYF	TGTGCCAGCAGTCTAGCGGGAGACCACGAGCAGTACTTC	TRBJ2-7	.	13	TRBD2	TRBV3-1/TRBV3-2
CASSYTRVGMETQYF	TGTGCCAGCAGCTACACCCGGGTCGGGATGGAGACCCAGTACTTC	TRBJ2-5	.	15	.	TRBV11-2
CATKGRGELFF	TGTGCCACTAAAGGGAGGGGGGAGCTGTTTTTT	TRBJ2-2	.	11	.	TRBV12-3/TRBV12-4
CAWSVRQGASNQPQHF	TGTGCCTGGAGTGTAAGACAGGGGGCAAGCAATCAGCCCCAGCATTTT	TRBJ1-5	.	16	TRBD1	TRBV30
CASTSGNNEQFF	TGTGCCAGCACTAGCGGCAACAATGAGCAGTTCTTC	TRBJ2-1	once	12	TRBD2	TRBV28
CAWGTLQGSGSYTF	TGTGCCTGGGGAACTTTACAGGGGTCCGGGAGCTACACCTTC	TRBJ1-2	.	14	TRBD1	TRBV30
CASSRRLAGAGGVTDTQYF	TGTGCCAGCAGCCGACGACTAGCGGGGGCGGGGGGTGTAACAGATACGCAGTATTTT	TRBJ2-3	few	19	TRBD2	TRBV3-1/TRBV3-2
CASSPPSERDTQYF	TGTGCCAGCTCACCACCTAGCGAACGGGATACGCAGTATTTT	TRBJ2-3	.	14	.	TRBV18
CASSFPSRYEQYF	TGTGCCAGCAGTTTCCCCTCGAGATACGAGCAGTACTTC	TRBJ2-7	.	13	.	TRBV28
CASSLGTVSTDTQYF	TGTGCCAGCAGCCTCGGGACAGTTAGCACAGATACGCAGTATTTT	TRBJ2-3	.	15	TRBD1	TRBV14
CASPPGEQFF	TGTGCCAGCCCTCCCGGTGAGCAGTTCTTC	TRBJ2-1	once	10	.	TRBV27
CASSGTQVGGETQYF	TGTGCCAGCAGTGGGACACAGGTCGGGGGAGAGACCCAGTACTTC	TRBJ2-5	.	15	.	TRBV2
CASSSDRGRGYEQYF	TGTGCCAGCAGTTCAGATAGGGGCAGGGGCTACGAGCAGTACTTC	TRBJ2-7	.	15	.	TRBV7-2
CASSEAQGRGPEAFF	TGTGCCAGCAGTGAAGCGCAGGGCAGGGGACCTGAAGCTTTCTTT	TRBJ1-1	.	15	.	TRBV2
CASSPQGAGYGYTF	TGTGCCAGCAGCCCACAGGGGGCGGGCTATGGCTACACCTTC	TRBJ1-2	.	14	TRBD1	TRBV4-2
CAREEGRNLYEQYF	TGTGCCAGAGAGGAGGGGAGGAACCTCTACGAGCAGTACTTC	TRBJ2-7	.	14	.	TRBV28
CASLDRYTEAFF	TGTGCCAGCTTGGACAGATACACTGAAGCTTTCTTT	TRBJ1-1	.	12	.	TRBV28
CATSKDRGANTGELFF	TGTGCCACCTCGAAGGACAGGGGGGCGAACACCGGGGAGCTGTTTTTT	TRBJ2-2	once	16	TRBD1	TRBV5-5
CASSPYLTSGSSYNEQFF	TGCGCCAGCAGCCCCTACCTAACTAGCGGGAGTTCCTACAATGAGCAGTTCTTC	TRBJ2-1	.	18	TRBD2	TRBV4-1
CASSNVQGRFAEAFF	TGCGCCAGCAGTAATGTTCAGGGTAGGTTCGCTGAAGCTTTCTTT	TRBJ1-1	.	15	.	TRBV5-1
CASSQVSRGTGVNEQFF	TGCGCCAGCAGCCAAGTTTCCCGAGGGACAGGGGTCAATGAGCAGTTCTTC	TRBJ2-1	.	17	TRBD1	TRBV4-1
CASSQLGGAVEEKLFF	TGTGCCAGCAGCCAGCTAGGGGGGGCGGTCGAGGAAAAACTGTTTTTT	TRBJ1-4	.	16	.	TRBV4-2
CASSSVAGGVNEQFF	TGTGCCAGCAGCTCGGTAGCGGGAGGCGTCAATGAGCAGTTCTTC	TRBJ2-1	.	15	TRBD2	TRBV7-9
CASSLVGSSYEQYF	TGTGCCAGCAGCTTGGTGGGCTCTTCCTACGAGCAGTACTTC	TRBJ2-7	.	14	.	TRBV5-4
CASSQDLPGYGYTF	TGCGCCAGCAGCCAAGATCTCCCAGGGTATGGCTACACCTTC	TRBJ1-2	.	14	.	TRBV4-3
CATSHGTDYGYTF	TGTGCCACCAGTCACGGGACAGACTATGGCTACACCTTC	TRBJ1-2	.	13	TRBD1	TRBV24-1
CASSPEDRQETQYF	TGTGCCAGCAGCCCAGAGGACAGGCAAGAGACCCAGTACTTC	TRBJ2-5	.	14	TRBD1	TRBV11-2
CASSTLTPPGSETQYF	TGTGCCAGCAGCACCCTGACTCCCCCGGGGAGCGAGACCCAGTACTTC	TRBJ2-5	.	16	.	TRBV7-8
CGLAGNLQETQYF	TGTGGACTAGCGGGTAACCTCCAAGAGACCCAGTACTTC	TRBJ2-5	.	13	TRBD2	TRBV29-1
CASSQVRGREQYF	TGTGCCAGCAGCCAAGTAAGGGGGCGTGAGCAGTACTTC	TRBJ2-7	.	13	TRBD1	TRBV4-2
CASSPTFMDRGGNEAFF	TGCGCCAGCAGCCCTACCTTCATGGACAGGGGTGGGAATGAAGCTTTCTTT	TRBJ1-1	.	17	TRBD1	TRBV4-3
CASSLEVGSDGYTF	TGTGCCAGCAGCTTAGAAGTTGGGAGTGATGGCTACACCTTC	TRBJ1-2	few	14	.	TRBV13
CASSWTGGPDGYTF	TGTGCCAGCAGCTGGACAGGGGGACCCGATGGCTACACCTTC	TRBJ1-2	.	14	TRBD1	TRBV28
CASSPRENEQFF	TGTGCCAGCAGTCCAAGGGAGAATGAGCAGTTCTTC	TRBJ2-1	.	12	.	TRBV12-3/TRBV12-4
CASRDRGLNSPLHF	TGTGCCAGCCGAGACAGGGGTCTGAATTCACCCCTCCACTTT	TRBJ1-6	.	14	TRBD1	TRBV6-4
CAWINRVRGTEAFF	TGTGCCTGGATCAATAGGGTGAGGGGGACTGAAGCTTTCTTT	TRBJ1-1	.	14	.	TRBV30
CASKRAGQDGYTF	TGTGCCAGCAAAAGGGCAGGGCAAGATGGCTACACCTTC	TRBJ1-2	few	13	.	TRBV28
CASRPGLHNSPLHF	TGTGCCAGCAGGCCGGGACTGCATAATTCACCCCTCCACTTT	TRBJ1-6	.	14	.	TRBV28
CASSFGTGGSYGYTF	TGCGCCAGCAGCTTCGGGACAGGGGGTTCGTATGGCTACACCTTC	TRBJ1-2	.	15	TRBD1	TRBV5-1
CASQEGAWGNTEAFF	TGTGCCAGCCAGGAGGGGGCATGGGGAAACACTGAAGCTTTCTTT	TRBJ1-1	.	15	TRBD1	TRBV7-3
CASSSRDRPTRLHF	TGTGCCAGCAGCTCCAGGGACAGGCCCACAAGGCTCCACTTT	TRBJ1-6	.	14	TRBD1	TRBV7-2
CASSIPTSGGEQFF	TGTGCCAGTAGTATTCCGACTAGCGGGGGTGAGCAGTTCTTC	TRBJ2-1	.	14	TRBD2	TRBV19
CASRGTGSYEQYF	TGTGCCAGCAGGGGGACAGGGTCCTACGAGCAGTACTTC	TRBJ2-7	.	13	TRBD1	TRBV6-5
CASSMSYRGGDTQYF	TGTGCCAGCAGTATGTCATACAGGGGTGGAGATACGCAGTATTTT	TRBJ2-3	.	15	TRBD1	TRBV28
CASSPLTGLGTEAFF	TGCGCCAGCAGCCCCCTGACAGGGTTAGGCACTGAAGCTTTCTTT	TRBJ1-1	.	15	TRBD1	TRBV5-1